The 2 T cell receptor beta chains below were found in one sample sequenced in a study of beta chain features in type 1 diabetes. cDNA synthesis used the whole RNA isolate, giving expressed TCRB sequences. Generated by immunoSEQ multiplex PCR, the TCRdb table keeps only in-frame clones and is missing some. Of 500,000 to 850,000 clones detected, roughly 13% appear once; the ten largest clones hold 0.035% to 0.045%. No antigen is known for these receptors. General study results and limits: Significant though moderate, a shortening of TCRB CDR3s appeared in all four CD4+ subsets of Type 1 diabetes patients.

The sequencing sample was made of naive CD4+ T cells from blood. Receptor source: a man between 18 and 29 years old with type 1 diabetes.

This clone turned up a few times. This chain links TRBV6-1 with TRBJ2-7, with 7 bases aligning to TRBD2. The CDR3 runs to 13 residues. Germline V gene lookup returns CDR1 MNHNS and CDR2 SASEGT. With 9 bases clipped from V and 3 bases from J, the junction kept 8 bases outside the gene matches. CDR3 protein: CARVAGDYYEQYF. The CDR3 nucleotides read TGTGCCAGAGTGGCGGGGGATTACTACGAGCAGTACTTC.

In this sample, this clone turned up a few times. The sample has other DNA sequences that encode this CDR3 too. Here the CDR3 DNA reads TGCGCCAGCAGCTTGGAGGGGACGAGCTACAATGAGCAGTTCTTC. It specifies CASSLEGTSYNEQFF. The chain recombines TRBV5-1 with TRBJ2-1, with D perhaps given as TRBD1 or TRBD2 (5 bases each). Looked up from germline, CDR1 is SGHRS and CDR2 is YFSETQ. Trimming took off 0 bases at V and 3 bases at J, with 10 bases between the two ends. CDR3 length: 15 amino acids.